This T cell receptor (beta chain) came from a study of shared clonotypes between healthy human individuals. On the study more broadly: Researchers assigned three CD4 naive, three CD4 memory, two CD8 naive and one CD8 memory plate to each donor.

The data were produced by immunoSEQ multiplex PCR, yet TCRdb's version contains in-frame clones alone and is incomplete. The repertoire consists of about 590,000 clones, with roughly 96% occurring once and the leading ten covering roughly 0.1%. Worth noting for this clone: Its antigen remains unknown.

The germline V gene has CDR1 MDHEN and CDR2 SYDVKM. Trimming stripped 8 bases from V and 4 bases from J, with 18 bases between. The CDR3 is 14 residues long. Positively selected for CCR7, the CD45RO-negative cells used as naive CD8 cells excluded terminally differentiated effector memory CD45RA+ cells. Within Nashville, Tennessee resided all donors, each a Caucasian adult. Study results and caveats: Exclusively blood specimens were collected; tissue repertoires likely differ.

The sample taken for sequencing was naive CD8+ T cells sorted from blood. The chain combines TRBV28 with TRBJ2-7; TRBD2 might be the D (5 bases). This clonotype originated in a woman younger than 45 in good health. CDR3 DNA: TGTGCCAGCGGGTCTAGCAGAGAATTATACGAGCAGTACTTC. Residues: CASGSSRELYEQYF.